Following are 10 T cell receptor beta chains from one sample sequenced in a study of blood T cell repertoires in COVID-19. Generated by immunoSEQ multiplex PCR, the TCRdb table keeps only in-frame clones and is missing some. The profile covers around 110,000 clones, with 90% appearing a single time and about 1.9% taken by the ten largest. Sequencing was done on a sample of peripheral blood. Every receptor here comes from a human donor with active COVID-19. The donor label of this sample is uncertain.

The chain joins TRBV7-9 to TRBJ2-7; 8 bases are a match to TRBD1. V shed 2 bases and J 5 bases; nucleotides not matched to a gene: 5. CDR3 size: 14 residues. CDR1 is SEHNR, CDR2 FQNEAQ, per germline (reference sequence). The CDR3 region is CASSLPQGQDEQYF. The CDR3 DNA reads as TGTGCCAGCAGCTTACCCCAGGGACAGGACGAGCAGTACTTC.

The genes are TRBV18 and TRBJ1-5; TRBD1 matches at 10 bases. Germline V gene sequence: CDR1 KGHSH, CDR2 LQKENI. J was trimmed by 7 bases and V by 5 bases; bases with no gene match: 8. The CDR3 is 15 amino acids. The CDR3 spells CASSETGGQLQPQHF. The CDR3, as DNA: TGTGCCAGCTCAGAGACAGGGGGCCAGCTCCAGCCCCAGCATTTT.

The J gene is TRBJ1-2, the V gene TRBV7-9; 8 nucleotides line up with TRBD1. The CDR3 loop spans 18 amino acids. With 6 bases clipped from V and 1 base from J, the junction kept 16 bases outside the gene matches. Germline V gene sequence: CDR1 SEHNR, CDR2 FQNEAQ (reference sequence). CDR3 sequence reads: CASRRTGTEPQGNYGYTF. In nucleotides, the CDR3 is TGTGCCAGCAGGCGGACAGGGACCGAGCCCCAGGGTAACTATGGCTACACCTTC.

J is TRBJ1-2 and V is TRBV19, with 8 positions matching TRBD1. With V trimmed by 6 bases and J by 4 bases, 7 bases remained unmatched. CDR3 length: 14 amino acids. Germline values: CDR1 LNHDA, CDR2 SQIVND (reference sequence). CDR3 amino acids: CASSRQGSSYGYTF. The CDR3 DNA reads as TGTGCCAGTAGCCGACAGGGGTCGTCCTATGGCTACACCTTC. Supplemented by reference TRBV19 and TRBJ1-2, the full variable domain reads DGGITQSPKYLFRKEGQNVTLSCEQNLNHDAMYWYRQDPGQGLRLIYYSQIVNDFQKGDIAEGYSVSREKKESFPLTVTSAQKNPTAFYLCASSRQGSSYGYTFGSGTRLTVV.

The chain links TRBV4-1 to TRBJ1-2; 7 bases align to TRBD1. CDR1 is MGHRA, CDR2 YSYEKL, per germline. Unmatched junction bases numbered 15, after V lost 4 bases and J lost 4 bases. CDR3 size: 17 residues. CDR3 sequence reads: CASSPGGLGTAIYGYTF. CDR3 in DNA: TGCGCCAGCAGCCCTGGAGGTCTCGGGACAGCCATCTATGGCTACACCTTC.

The sample holds one count of this clone. V usage is TRBV2 and J usage is TRBJ1-4, with D maybe TRBD1 (5 bases). CDR3 length: 14 residues. Looked up from germline, CDR1 is SNHLY and CDR2 is FYNNEI. V shed 4 bases and J shed 4 bases, with 10 bases lying between them. The CDR3 sequence is CASSAGGINEKLFF. The CDR3 region has the DNA TGTGCCAGCAGTGCGGGGGGGATTAATGAAAAACTGTTTTTT.

V and J are TRBV14 and TRBJ2-1; D is unresolved. Germline values: CDR1 SGHDN, CDR2 FVKESK. Trimming shortened V by 5 bases and J by 0 bases, and 17 bases separated the two germline ends. CDR3 size: 17 residues. The CDR3 nucleotides read TGTGCCAGCAGCGTACGTCGGGTGGCCCACTCCTACAATGAGCAGTTCTTC. This translates into CASSVRRVAHSYNEQFF.

The chain carries TRBV4-1 and TRBJ1-4; 7 nucleotides line up with TRBD1. The CDR3 length is 14 residues. J gave up 8 bases and V 5 bases, and 8 bases lay outside the gene matches. The germline CDR1 and CDR2 sequences are MGHRA and YSYEKL. CDR3: CASSSWTGTEKLFF. The CDR3 DNA is TGCGCCAGCAGCTCATGGACAGGTACCGAAAAACTGTTTTTT.

This chain links TRBV7-9 with TRBJ2-3, with 10 positions matching TRBD2. The CDR3 is made up of 17 amino acids. Per the germline V gene, CDR1 is SEHNR and CDR2 is FQNEAQ (reference sequence). The J segment lost 0 bases and the V segment lost 5 bases, leaving 8 bases of the junction unmatched. The CDR3 DNA reads as TGTGCCAGCAGCCCCATGACTAGCGGGCCTAGCACAGATACGCAGTATTTT. This encodes CASSPMTSGPSTDTQYF.

This sequence joins TRBV4-2 and TRBJ1-6; no reliable D call. The CDR3 length is 16 residues. The ends were cut back, 0 bases at V and 5 bases at J, with 11 bases in the middle. Germline loops: CDR1 LGHNA, CDR2 YNFKEQ. The CDR3 loop reads CASSQDSRINNSPLHF. CDR3 coding DNA: TGTGCCAGCAGCCAAGACAGCAGGATTAATAATTCACCCCTCCACTTT.